Listed below are T cell receptor beta chains from one sample, sequenced in a study of spatial heterogeneity in lung cancer. MiXCR, applied by TCRdb to the 5' RACE reads, yields one record per CDR3 protein. In the table there are about 8,800 distinct CDR3 sequences, 4.5% of which are singletons. The source material was lung tumor tissue, sampled at surgery. The receptor source for this set is a female donor with early-stage non-small cell lung cancer. Each CDR3 is given with its conserved first and last residue. The D gene is left open where the match is weak. Some rows have no size entry. The others give once, few or many, or a class for an expanded clone.

j_call d_call v_call clone_size cdr3_length cdr3_nt cdr3_aa
TRBJ2-7 - TRBV29-1 - 11 TGCAGCGTTGAAGATCGGGCCCCTCAATACTTC CSVEDRAPQYF
TRBJ1-2 TRBD1 TRBV28 medium-sized 16 TGTGCCAGCAGTCCGCATGCTGACAGGGGTTTCTATGGCTACACCTTC CASSPHADRGFYGYTF
TRBJ1-4 TRBD1 TRBV12-3/TRBV12-4 medium-sized 14 TGTGCCAGCAGCTCAGGGGGCATCTATGAAAAACTGTTTTTT CASSSGGIYEKLFF
TRBJ2-5 - TRBV5-1 medium-sized 15 TGCGCCAGCAGCTTGGCCTCAGGGAATCGCGAGACCCAGTACTTC CASSLASGNRETQYF
TRBJ1-2 - TRBV20-1 - 11 TGCAGTGCTAGTCCCCCCGGTGGCTACAACTTC CSASPPGGYNF
TRBJ2-2 TRBD2 TRBV6-5 few 14 TGTGCCAGTCACGGGGGGGGGGTAACTGGGGAGCTGTTTTTT CASHGGGVTGELFF
TRBJ2-5 TRBD2 TRBV7-9 medium-sized 16 TGTGCCAGCAGCCCCGGAGGGCTAGCGGGACAAGAGACCCAGTACTTC CASSPGGLAGQETQYF
TRBJ2-2 TRBD2 TRBV27 many 16 TGTGCCAGCAGTTTATTTGGCGGGAGCAACACCGGGGAGCTGTTTTTT CASSLFGGSNTGELFF
TRBJ2-3 - TRBV4-2 - 15 TGTGCCAGCAGCCAAGATAGTCAGGAGGCGGATACGCAGTATTTT CASSQDSQEADTQYF
TRBJ1-2 - TRBV7-8 many 15 TGTGCCAGCAGCTTATCGACAGGAGCTAACTATGGCTACACCTTC CASSLSTGANYGYTF
TRBJ2-4 TRBD1 TRBV7-3 large 14 TGTGCCAGCAGCTCACAGGGGGCCAAAAACATTCAGTACTTC CASSSQGAKNIQYF
TRBJ2-5 TRBD2 TRBV6-6 - 14 TGTGCCAGCTCAGAAGCGGGAGGTGTAGAGACCCAGTACTTC CASSEAGGVETQYF
TRBJ1-3 - TRBV19 - 12 TGTTCCAGTAGTACACTCGGAAACACCATATATTTT CSSSTLGNTIYF
TRBJ1-4 - TRBV16 many 13 TGTGCCAGCAGCCGAGGGCCTAATGAAAAACTGTTTTTT CASSRGPNEKLFF
TRBJ1-6 TRBD1 TRBV3-1 - 14 TGTGCCAGCAGCACACAGGGGGCAGGGTCACCCCTCCACTTT CASSTQGAGSPLHF
TRBJ2-5 TRBD1 TRBV6-1 medium-sized 15 TGTGCCAGCAGCACCGGGACAGGGGTTCAGGAGACCCAGTACTTC CASSTGTGVQETQYF
TRBJ1-2 - TRBV27 few 16 TGTGCCAGCAGTTTTACCGGTTTGGATCCGAGAGATGGCTACAACTTC CASSFTGLDPRDGYNF
TRBJ2-2 - TRBV7-3 many 15 TGTGCCAGCAGCTCCTCAGGAATGAACACCGGGGAGCTGTTTTTT CASSSSGMNTGELFF
TRBJ1-2 TRBD1 TRBV20-1 few 12 TGCAGTGCTAGTCACAGGGGCTATGGCTACAACTTC CSASHRGYGYNF
TRBJ1-3 - TRBV5-6 medium-sized 13 TGTGCCAGCAGTTTAAATCAGGGAAACACCATATATTTT CASSLNQGNTIYF
TRBJ2-4 - TRBV6-5 - 15 TGTGCCAGCAGTTACTTCCAGGGGGCCAAAAACATTCAGTACTTC CASSYFQGAKNIQYF
TRBJ1-3 - TRBV9 many 15 TGTGCCAGCAGTTCTTCCAGGGGCTCTGGAAACACCATATATTTT CASSSSRGSGNTIYF
TRBJ1-2 - TRBV29-1 many 12 TGCAGCGTTGCTCCGGGATCCTATGGCTACACCTTC CSVAPGSYGYTF
TRBJ2-7 TRBD2 TRBV19 many 15 TGTGCCAGTAGTTTCTCCTCGCGGGAGCCCTACGAGCAGTACTTC CASSFSSREPYEQYF
TRBJ2-5 TRBD1 TRBV29-1 many 13 TGCAGCGTCCCGGGACAGGGGCAAGAGACCCAGTACTTC CSVPGQGQETQYF
TRBJ2-4 - TRBV6-5 large 13 TGTGCCAGCAGTTCTTCTGTACAGGGACCACAGTACTTC CASSSSVQGPQYF
TRBJ2-1 TRBD2 TRBV7-2 many 14 TGTGCCAGCAGCCCATGGGGAGGGCCGGGTGAGCAGTTCTTC CASSPWGGPGEQFF
TRBJ2-3 TRBD1 TRBV20-1 many 14 TGCAGTGCGCACCGACAGGGGCCCACAGATACGCAGTATTTT CSAHRQGPTDTQYF
TRBJ2-1 - TRBV5-1 many 14 TGCGCCAGCAGCAAGGGGGAAAATATAGGTGAGCAGTTCTTC CASSKGENIGEQFF
TRBJ2-1 - TRBV12-3/TRBV12-4 many 14 TGTGCCAGCAGTTTCCAGGCGGCGGGATATGAGCAGTTCTTC CASSFQAAGYEQFF
TRBJ2-3 - TRBV27 many 16 TGTGCCAGCAGACGATACCTAGGGTCCGACACAGATACGCAGTATTTT CASRRYLGSDTDTQYF
TRBJ1-1 - TRBV10-3 many 12 TGTGCCATCAGTGCGGGGGGGATTGAAGCTTTCTTT CAISAGGIEAFF
TRBJ2-6 - TRBV28 many 14 TGTGCCAGCAACAGGGATGGTGGGGCCAACGTCCTGACTTTC CASNRDGGANVLTF
TRBJ2-7 TRBD1 TRBV6-2/TRBV6-3 - 14 TGTGCCAGCAGGGGGACAGGGGAAAACTACGAGCAGTACTTC CASRGTGENYEQYF
TRBJ2-5 TRBD2 TRBV19 medium-sized 13 TGTGCCAGTAGTCGGGGGGTACAAGAGACCCAGTACTTC CASSRGVQETQYF
TRBJ2-1 - TRBV20-1 many 13 TGCAGTGCTAGTAGTGGAATGATAAATGAGCAGTTCTTC CSASSGMINEQFF
TRBJ2-5 TRBD2 TRBV20-1 many 14 TGCAGTGCCAAGAAAGCGGGGTACCAAGAGACCCAGTACTTC CSAKKAGYQETQYF
TRBJ2-1 - TRBV10-3 many 16 TGTGCCATCAGATCCCAGGCTGGGGGGCCCTACAATGAGCAGTTCTTC CAIRSQAGGPYNEQFF
TRBJ2-1 TRBD2 TRBV6-2/TRBV6-3 medium-sized 15 TGTGCCAGCAGTTACCCGGGACTAGCGGGAGGTGAGCAGTTCTTC CASSYPGLAGGEQFF
TRBJ2-2 - TRBV12-3/TRBV12-4 many 14 TGTGCCAGCAGATGGGACTCCTTGACCGGGGAGCTGTTTTTT CASRWDSLTGELFF
TRBJ2-7 - TRBV11-2 many 14 TGTGCCAGCAGCCACTGGGACAAGACCTACGAGCAGTACTTC CASSHWDKTYEQYF